This T cell receptor (beta chain) was captured in a study of T cells after yellow fever vaccination. Study-wide context: Fractions with few cells were prepared using SMART-Seq v4 Ultra Low Input.

In this sample, this clonotype turned up many times. Its specificity is unknown. Germline trimming cut 0 bases from V and 5 bases from J; bases unmatched to any gene: 11. The CDR3 is made up of 17 amino acids. General study results and limits: Abundant clonotypes (contaminants from the bulk population) could be present in FACS-sorted repertoires. Some clonotypes were seen in both the CD4 and the CD8 compartments. These made up a small share and likely arose from convergent recombination.

TCRdb reprocessed the 5' RACE reads with MiXCR, giving one entry per CDR3 protein. In the table there are hundreds of thousands of distinct CDR3 sequences, 9% to 15% of which are singletons. The sequence came from a man aged 25 to 45 who received the YFV17D yellow fever vaccine. The V gene is TRBV12-3 or TRBV12-4, the J gene TRBJ1-1, with 8 bases aligning to TRBD1. The sequencing here drew on PBMCs, taken on the day of the yellow fever booster vaccination. CDR3 DNA: TGTGCCAGCAGTTTAGCTGGACAGGGTCCGTTATGGACTGAAGCTTTCTTT. This translates into CASSLAGQGPLWTEAFF.